This T cell receptor beta chain came from a study of tumor and adjacent non-tumor tissue in lung cancer. RNA was extracted from bulk tissue without any cell sorting. The normal lung tissue was taken more than 3 cm from the tumor edge. Three rounds of nested PCR, following a modified ARM-PCR protocol, produced the TCRbeta library. In TCRdb, the multiplex PCR reads were re-called with MiXCR into one record per CDR3 protein. The table lists about 67,000 distinct CDR3 sequences, around 80% of them singletons, with less than 50% in the top ten. The sequenced sample was distant non-tumor lung tissue. The receptor comes from a man aged 55-75 years with non-small cell lung cancer.

In DNA form, the CDR3 reads TGTGCCAGCAGCGCACCCAGTCCTAGAGCGAGAGTAGCCAAAAACATTCAGTACTTC. Its translation: CASSAPSPRARVAKNIQYF. V usage is TRBV7-9 and J usage is TRBJ2-4; no definite D call. The CDR3 sequence is 19 residues long. Trimming stripped 5 bases from V and 0 bases from J, with 23 bases between. Germline V gives CDR1 SEHNR, CDR2 FQNEAQ (reference sequence). Supplemented by reference TRBV7-9 and TRBJ2-4, the full variable domain reads DTGVSQNPRHKITKRGQNVTFRCDPISEHNRLYWYRQTLGQGPEFLTYFQNEAQLEKSRLLSDRFSAERPKGSFSTLEIQRTEQGDSAMYLCASSAPSPRARVAKNIQYFGAGTRLSVL.